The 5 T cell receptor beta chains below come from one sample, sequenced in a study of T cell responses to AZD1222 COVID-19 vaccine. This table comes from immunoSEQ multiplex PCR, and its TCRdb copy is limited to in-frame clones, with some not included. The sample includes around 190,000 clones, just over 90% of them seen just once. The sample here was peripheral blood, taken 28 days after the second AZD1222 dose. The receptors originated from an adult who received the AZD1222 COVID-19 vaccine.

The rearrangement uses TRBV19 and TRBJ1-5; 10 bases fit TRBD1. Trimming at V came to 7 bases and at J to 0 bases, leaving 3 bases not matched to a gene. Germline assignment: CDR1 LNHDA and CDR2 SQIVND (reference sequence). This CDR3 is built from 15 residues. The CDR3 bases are TGTGCCAGTACCGGGACAGGGGATAGCAATCAGCCCCAGCATTTT. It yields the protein CASTGTGDSNQPQHF.

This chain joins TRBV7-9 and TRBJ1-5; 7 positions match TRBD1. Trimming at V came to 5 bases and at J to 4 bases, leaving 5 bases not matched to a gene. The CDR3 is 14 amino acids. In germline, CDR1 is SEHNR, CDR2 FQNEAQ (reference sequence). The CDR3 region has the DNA TGTGCCAGCAGCCCGACAGGGACTAATCAGCCCCAGCATTTT. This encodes CASSPTGTNQPQHF.

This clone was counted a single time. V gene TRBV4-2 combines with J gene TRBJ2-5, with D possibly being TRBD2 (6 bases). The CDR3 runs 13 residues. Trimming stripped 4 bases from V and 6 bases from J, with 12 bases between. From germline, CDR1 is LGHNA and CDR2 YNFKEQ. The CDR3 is CASSPGTVQTQYF. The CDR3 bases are TGTGCCAGCAGCCCAGGGACTGTACAGACCCAGTACTTC.

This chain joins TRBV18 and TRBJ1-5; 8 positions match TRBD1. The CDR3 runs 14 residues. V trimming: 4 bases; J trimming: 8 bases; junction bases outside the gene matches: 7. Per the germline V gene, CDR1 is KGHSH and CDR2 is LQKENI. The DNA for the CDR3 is TGTGCCAGCTCACACGGACAGGGCGTCGAGCCCCAGCATTTT. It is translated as CASSHGQGVEPQHF.

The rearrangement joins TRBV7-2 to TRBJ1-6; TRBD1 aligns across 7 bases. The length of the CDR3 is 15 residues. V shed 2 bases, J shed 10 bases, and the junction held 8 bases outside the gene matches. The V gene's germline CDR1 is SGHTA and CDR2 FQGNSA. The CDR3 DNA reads TGTGCCAGCAGCTTAAGACAGGGCGGACGATCACCCCTCCACTTT. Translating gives CASSLRQGGRSPLHF. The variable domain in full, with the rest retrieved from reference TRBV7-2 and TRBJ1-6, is GAGVSQSPSNKVTEKGKDVELRCDPISGHTALYWYRQSLGQGLEFLIYFQGNSAPDKSGLPSDRFSAERTGGSVSTLTIQRTQQEDSAVYLCASSLRQGGRSPLHFGNGTRLTVT.